A selection of T cell receptor beta chains follows, all from one sample in a study of siplizumab effects on memory and regulatory T cells. Data came from immunoSEQ multiplex PCR; TCRdb stores just in-frame clones and leaves some out. The sample lists some 100,000 clones; roughly 96% were seen once. Material for sequencing was naive CD4+ T cells sorted from blood. These receptors were obtained from a human donor in good health. The CDR3 runs from the conserved cysteine through the conserved F or W. D genes are given only for firm matches. Some rows have no size entry. The others give once, few or many, or a class for an expanded clone.

d_call j_call v_call clone_size cdr3_nt cdr3_aa
- TRBJ1-2 TRBV7-2 - TGTGCCAGCAGCTTAGCGGGGCCAGGGGCCCTCATTGACTACACCTTC CASSLAGPGALIDYTF
- TRBJ2-7 TRBV28 - TGTGCCAGCAGTTTAAGTTCCGCGGGGTACAACTTC CASSLSSAGYNF
TRBD2 TRBJ2-5 TRBV9 - TGTGCCAGCAGCGAGCGGGGGGGCCGAGAGACCCAGTACTTC CASSERGGRETQYF
- TRBJ1-6 TRBV11-3 - TGTGCCAGCAGCTTGGGCCTGGGAGTGAATTCACCCCTCCACTTT CASSLGLGVNSPLHF
TRBD1 TRBJ1-2 TRBV18 - TGTGCCAGCTCCCAAAGACAGGGTCTGGATGGCTACACCTTC CASSQRQGLDGYTF
- TRBJ2-3 TRBV7-9 - TGTACCAGCAGCTTGTGGGGGGGCACAGATACGCAGTATTTT CTSSLWGGTDTQYF
- TRBJ2-5 TRBV11-3 - TGTGCCAGCAGCATCCAGGGGAACCAAGAGACCCAGTACTTC CASSIQGNQETQYF
- TRBJ2-3 TRBV11-2 - TGTGCCAGCAGCTTATGGAGGTCTAGCACAGATACGCAGTATTTT CASSLWRSSTDTQYF
- TRBJ1-4 TRBV7-3 - TGTGCCAGCAGCCCCCGGGAGGGCGAAAAACTGTTTTTT CASSPREGEKLFF
- TRBJ2-3 TRBV7-9 - TGTGCCAGCAGCTTAAATCGGGATTACACAGATACGCAGTATTTT CASSLNRDYTDTQYF
- TRBJ1-2 TRBV4-3 - TGCGCCAGCAGCCAGGGGGCTTCATTAATCTATGGCTACACCTTC CASSQGASLIYGYTF
- TRBJ1-5 TRBV5-1 - TGCGCCAGCACCCTCGAGGGAAGGGAAGGCAATCAGCCCCAGCATTTT CASTLEGREGNQPQHF
- TRBJ1-3 TRBV30 - TGTGCCTGCTTGAGCTCTGGAAACACCATATATTTT CACLSSGNTIYF
- TRBJ1-1 TRBV25-1 - TGTGTACGGGGTGGGGGGGCGAACACTGAAGCTTTCTTT CVRGGGANTEAFF
- TRBJ1-3 TRBV9 once TGTGCCAGCACCCCCTTTGGGGGGGGAAACACCATATATTTT CASTPFGGGNTIYF
TRBD1 TRBJ2-7 TRBV12-5 - TGTGCTAGTGGTTTGGTACTCGACAGGGCATCCTACGAGCAGTACTTC CASGLVLDRASYEQYF
TRBD1 TRBJ1-6 TRBV27 - TGTGCCAGCAGTTTTATCCGGGACAGGGTAAATTCACCCCTCCACTTT CASSFIRDRVNSPLHF
- TRBJ2-3 TRBV5-4 - TGTGCCAGCAGCTTGGCGGGGAGCACAGATACGCAGTATTTT CASSLAGSTDTQYF
- TRBJ2-1 TRBV7-2 - TGTGCCAGCAGCTTTCGAGGGGGGGATGAGCAGTTCTTC CASSFRGGDEQFF
- TRBJ2-3 TRBV9 - TGTGCCAGCAGTCCCCTCGGGGCGGGGACTAGCACAGATACGCAGTATTTT CASSPLGAGTSTDTQYF
- TRBJ2-3 TRBV7-2 - TGTGCCAGCAGCTTAGTGGCAGCTAGCACAGATACGCAGTATTTT CASSLVAASTDTQYF
- TRBJ2-5 TRBV7-8 - TGTGCCAGCAGCTCAACAGGGAGGGATGGAGAGACCCAGTACTTC CASSSTGRDGETQYF
- TRBJ1-2 TRBV11-2 - TGTGCCAGCAGCCAGATGTTGGAGGGATATGGCTACACCTTC CASSQMLEGYGYTF
TRBD1 TRBJ1-6 TRBV5-4 - TGTGCCAGCAGCTTGGCAGTCGACAGGGGGAAAAGCTCACCCCTCCACTTT CASSLAVDRGKSSPLHF
TRBD1 TRBJ2-7 TRBV23-1 - TGCGCCAGCAGGAACCGGGGACAGGGTAGCTACGAGCAGTACTTC CASRNRGQGSYEQYF
- TRBJ1-6 TRBV5-6 - TGTGCCAGCAGCTTCCGTTGGGGCCTAAATTCACCCCTCCACTTT CASSFRWGLNSPLHF
- TRBJ2-1 TRBV11-3 - TGTGCCAGCAGCCCTATGAATGAGCAGTTCTTC CASSPMNEQFF
TRBD1 TRBJ1-2 TRBV11-1 - TGTGCCAGCAGCTTAGGGGACAGCAACTATGGCTACACCTTC CASSLGDSNYGYTF
- TRBJ2-5 TRBV5-4 - TGTGCCAGCAACACGAACGGGGGCGCCAACCAAGAGACCCAGTACTTC CASNTNGGANQETQYF
TRBD2 TRBJ2-3 TRBV10-3 - TGTGCCATCAGTGAGTTTAGCGGGGGGGCAGCAGATACGCAGTATTTT CAISEFSGGAADTQYF
- TRBJ2-3 TRBV7-7 - TGTGCCAGCAGCCCAGGCGGCGGGGGCACAGATACGCAGTATTTT CASSPGGGGTDTQYF
TRBD1 TRBJ2-1 TRBV6-6 - TGTGCCAGCAGTTCGGACAGGGGGCAGAACAATGAGCAGTTCTTC CASSSDRGQNNEQFF
- TRBJ1-2 TRBV27 - TGTGCCAGCAGTTTAGTTAGAGGTCAGGCTAACTATGGCTACACCTTC CASSLVRGQANYGYTF
- TRBJ1-4 TRBV6-6 - TGTGCCAGCAGTTACGAGCGGGGACCGGGAGAAAAACTGTTTTTT CASSYERGPGEKLFF
- TRBJ2-5 TRBV5-1 - TGCGCCAGCAGCTTGGACGGATCCCGGGAAGAGACCCAGTACTTC CASSLDGSREETQYF
- TRBJ2-2 TRBV6-6 - TGTGCCGGGGGGAACACCGGGGAGCTGTTTTTT CAGGNTGELFF
- TRBJ2-7 TRBV6-1 - TGTGCCAGCACTGGGACGCCTTTCGACGAGCAGTACTTC CASTGTPFDEQYF
- TRBJ2-5 TRBV9 - TGTGCCAGCAGCGTAGCCGGGGAGTATTTGGAGACCCAGTACTTC CASSVAGEYLETQYF
- TRBJ2-7 TRBV28 - TGTGCCAGCAGTTCCCTACAGGGCGACGAGCAGTACTTC CASSSLQGDEQYF
- TRBJ1-5 TRBV6-1 - TGTGCCAGCAGGTGGGGGGATCAGCCCCAGCATTTT CASRWGDQPQHF
- TRBJ2-4 TRBV19 - TGTGCCAGTAGTATTTTGTCCAAGAAAGACATTCAGTACTTC CASSILSKKDIQYF
TRBD1 TRBJ2-7 TRBV11-3 once TGTGCCAGCAGCCTTCCGGACAGGGCAGGCGAGCAGTACTTC CASSLPDRAGEQYF
- TRBJ2-3 TRBV7-9 - TGTGCCAGCAGCTTAGACAGGAGCTCTGATACGCAGTATTTT CASSLDRSSDTQYF
TRBD1 TRBJ1-2 TRBV29-1 - TGCAGCGTGGGACAGCGTCTAGGGGGTGGCTACACCTTC CSVGQRLGGGYTF
- TRBJ2-5 TRBV2 - TGTGCCAGCAGTAAGGGGCTCCAAGAGACCCAGTACTTC CASSKGLQETQYF
- TRBJ1-1 TRBV6-5 - TGTGCCAGCAGTTACTTGAGGGAGCCCACTGAAGCTTTCTTT CASSYLREPTEAFF
TRBD2 TRBJ2-1 TRBV28 - TGTGCCAGCAGTTTAGTTAGCCTAGCGGGGAGCTCCTACAATGAGCAGTTCTTC CASSLVSLAGSSYNEQFF
TRBD1 TRBJ2-7 TRBV5-1 - TGCGCCAGCCGCAAGCTGGACAGGGCCTCCTACGAGCAGTACTTC CASRKLDRASYEQYF
TRBD1 TRBJ2-1 TRBV18 - TGTGCCAGCTCCTCGCGGGACAGGGGTTACAATGAGCAGTTCTTC CASSSRDRGYNEQFF
- TRBJ2-1 TRBV19 - TGTGCCAGTAGTTGGAGGGGGGACAATGAGCAGTTCTTC CASSWRGDNEQFF
TRBD1 TRBJ1-5 TRBV28 - TGTGCCAGCAGGGACAGGGGGGGGCAGCCCCAGCATTTT CASRDRGGQPQHF
- TRBJ2-2 TRBV4-2 - TGTGCCAGCAGCTTGCAGGCTTTGAACACCGGGGAGCTGTTTTTT CASSLQALNTGELFF
- TRBJ1-5 TRBV21-1 - TGTGCCAGCGGAGGAAGGGAGAGGGGATATAGCAATCAGCCCCAGCATTTT CASGGRERGYSNQPQHF
TRBD1 TRBJ2-7 TRBV7-2 once TGTGCCAGCAGCTTTGACAGGGCGTCCTACGAGCAGTACTTC CASSFDRASYEQYF
- TRBJ2-1 TRBV28 - TGTGCCAGCATCCCCGGGGTGGTTCCGGCGGATGAGCAGTTCTTC CASIPGVVPADEQFF
- TRBJ2-1 TRBV7-2 - TGTGCCAGCAGCTTAGTGGGGGGGGACAGTGAGCAGTTCTTC CASSLVGGDSEQFF
- TRBJ2-7 TRBV6-6 - TGTGCCAGCAGTCCCCTTGGGGGTACCTACGAGCAGTACTTC CASSPLGGTYEQYF